This T cell receptor beta chain was sequenced in a study of radiation and T cells in renal cell carcinoma. Whole-study results and caveats: From baseline, blood top tumor clonotypes peaked at 2 weeks post-radiation.

TCRdb's table, derived via immunoSEQ multiplex PCR, lists solely in-frame clones and lacks some. The sample yields around 180,000 clones, around 89% seen once. CDR1 is SGHTA, CDR2 FQGNSA, per germline. This CDR3 is 14 amino acids long. Deletions cut 5 bases from V and 7 bases from J, with 12 bases between. To note about this clone: The antigen is undetermined.

Time point given: blood 4 weeks post-SBRT, at nephrectomy. Treatment described: 15 Gy SBRT to primary tumor, nephrectomy 4 weeks later. Blood was sampled at baseline, 2 weeks and 4 weeks after SBRT. V usage is TRBV7-2 and J usage is TRBJ1-6; D uncertain. The clonotype was recovered from a woman aged 45 to 65 with renal cell carcinoma. The sequencing used blood, collected from a patient whose treatment included radiotherapy and nephrectomy. The CDR3 nucleotides are TGTGCCAGCAGCGCCAGCTTGGGGAATTCACCCCTCCACTTT. This codes for CASSASLGNSPLHF.